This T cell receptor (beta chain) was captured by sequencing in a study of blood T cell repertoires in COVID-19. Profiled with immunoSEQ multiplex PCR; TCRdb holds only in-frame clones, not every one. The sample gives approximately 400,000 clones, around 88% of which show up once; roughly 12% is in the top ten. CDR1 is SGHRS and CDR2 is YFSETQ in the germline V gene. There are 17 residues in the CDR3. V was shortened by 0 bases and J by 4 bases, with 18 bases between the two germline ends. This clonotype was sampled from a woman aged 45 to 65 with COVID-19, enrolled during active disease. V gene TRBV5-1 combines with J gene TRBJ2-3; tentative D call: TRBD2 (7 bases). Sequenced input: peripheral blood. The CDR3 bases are TGCGCCAGCAGCTTGGCCGGAGGGGGGGCCGGGGCAGATACGCAGTATTTT. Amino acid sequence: CASSLAGGGAGADTQYF.